The present T cell receptor beta chain was sequenced within a study of cytomegalovirus exposure and HLA in healthy donors. The study's findings and limits: Looking again later, the authors saw that most CMV-associated TCR beta chains seemed HLA-restricted.

CDR3 size: 14 residues. With 6 bases clipped from V and 12 bases from J, the junction kept 15 bases outside the gene matches. CDR1 and CDR2 (germline): SGHAT, FQNNGV. With 60 Vbeta and 13 Jbeta primers, the PCR was carried out. Generated by immunoSEQ multiplex PCR, the TCRdb table keeps only in-frame clones and is missing some. The repertoire holds around 200,000 clones, with roughly 79% as singletons. A word on this clone: The target antigen is unknown.

Specimen: PBMCs. This clonotype was sampled from a middle-aged woman in good health and CMV-seronegative. This rearrangement joins TRBV11-2 to TRBJ1-1, with 8 bases that match TRBD1. For the CDR3, the DNA is TGTGCCAGCAGTTTCCCCGGACAGGGCTCGGTACCTTTCTTT. Amino acids: CASSFPGQGSVPFF.